These T cell receptor beta chains were read from a single sample in a study of blood T cell repertoires in COVID-19. Sequenced by immunoSEQ multiplex PCR; TCRdb stores in-frame clones only, minus some. The table includes about 150,000 clones, 86% detected once. Specimen: peripheral blood. These receptors came from a man aged 45 to 65 with active or convalescent COVID-19. CDR3s include the opening cysteine and the closing phenylalanine or tryptophan. A D gene is named only where the DNA matches it firmly. Some rows have no size entry. The others give once, few or many, or a class for an expanded clone.

cdr3_length: 17; j_call: TRBJ2-4; d_call: TRBD1; clone_size: -; v_call: TRBV9; cdr3_nt: TGTGCCAGCAGCGTAGCTACAGGGGGAGGACGGAAAAACATTCAGTACTTC; cdr3_aa: CASSVATGGGRKNIQYF
cdr3_length: 14; j_call: TRBJ2-2; d_call: TRBD1; clone_size: -; v_call: TRBV7-3; cdr3_nt: TGTGCCAGCAGCTCGGGACAGGGGACCGGGGAGCTGTTTTTT; cdr3_aa: CASSSGQGTGELFF
cdr3_length: 17; j_call: TRBJ2-3; d_call: TRBD2; clone_size: -; v_call: TRBV28; cdr3_nt: TGTGCCAGCAGTTTCGGGCTAGCGGGAGGGAGCACAGATACGCAGTATTTT; cdr3_aa: CASSFGLAGGSTDTQYF
cdr3_length: 16; j_call: TRBJ2-3; d_call: TRBD2; clone_size: -; v_call: TRBV4-3; cdr3_nt: TGCGCCAGCAGCCAAGAGCAAGCGGGGGGGCAAGATACGCAGTATTTT; cdr3_aa: CASSQEQAGGQDTQYF
cdr3_length: 15; j_call: TRBJ1-5; d_call: -; clone_size: -; v_call: TRBV9; cdr3_nt: TGTGCCAGCAGCGTAGGAGCGGGGGGCAATCAGCCCCAGCATTTT; cdr3_aa: CASSVGAGGNQPQHF
cdr3_length: 12; j_call: TRBJ2-3; d_call: -; clone_size: -; v_call: TRBV6-5; cdr3_nt: TGTGCCAGCACCGGGGTGAGGGATACGCAGTATTTT; cdr3_aa: CASTGVRDTQYF
cdr3_length: 11; j_call: TRBJ2-1; d_call: -; clone_size: -; v_call: TRBV27; cdr3_nt: TGTGCCAGCAGTACCGCCGGTGAGCAGTTCTTC; cdr3_aa: CASSTAGEQFF
cdr3_length: 17; j_call: TRBJ2-4; d_call: TRBD1; clone_size: -; v_call: TRBV4-2; cdr3_nt: TGTGCCAGCAGCTCATGGGCCGCAAGGACAGGGAGTAACATTCAGTACTTC; cdr3_aa: CASSSWAARTGSNIQYF
cdr3_length: 15; j_call: TRBJ1-2; d_call: -; clone_size: once; v_call: TRBV4-3; cdr3_nt: TGCGCCAGCAGCCAAGAAGTTTCAGGGAACTATGGCTACACCTTC; cdr3_aa: CASSQEVSGNYGYTF
cdr3_length: 16; j_call: TRBJ2-1; d_call: -; clone_size: -; v_call: TRBV9; cdr3_nt: TGTGCCAGCAGCGTAGGGGTCGGGATCTCCTACAATGAGCAGTTCTTC; cdr3_aa: CASSVGVGISYNEQFF
cdr3_length: 13; j_call: TRBJ2-1; d_call: -; clone_size: -; v_call: TRBV5-4; cdr3_nt: TGTGCCAGCACCACCCAACAGGGTGATGAGCAGTTCTTC; cdr3_aa: CASTTQQGDEQFF
cdr3_length: 14; j_call: TRBJ2-1; d_call: TRBD1; clone_size: once; v_call: TRBV19; cdr3_nt: TGTGCCAGTAAACGGGACAGTGGCTACAATGAGCAGTTCTTC; cdr3_aa: CASKRDSGYNEQFF
cdr3_length: 15; j_call: TRBJ2-1; d_call: TRBD2; clone_size: -; v_call: TRBV19; cdr3_nt: TGTGCCAGCCTACGAACTAGCGGGAGTTGGAATGAGCAGTTCTTC; cdr3_aa: CASLRTSGSWNEQFF
cdr3_length: 14; j_call: TRBJ2-3; d_call: -; clone_size: -; v_call: TRBV7-2; cdr3_nt: TGTGCCAGCAGCCAAAATAGCGGATCGGATACGCAGTATTTT; cdr3_aa: CASSQNSGSDTQYF
cdr3_length: 14; j_call: TRBJ1-5; d_call: -; clone_size: -; v_call: TRBV7-8; cdr3_nt: TGTGCCAGCAAGGGAGGGAATAGCAATCAGCCCCAGCATTTT; cdr3_aa: CASKGGNSNQPQHF
cdr3_length: 16; j_call: TRBJ2-2; d_call: TRBD1; clone_size: -; v_call: TRBV11-1; cdr3_nt: TGTGCCAGCAGCCCCGTGGGGGACAGGGTATCTGTGGAGCTGTTTTTT; cdr3_aa: CASSPVGDRVSVELFF
cdr3_length: 16; j_call: TRBJ2-5; d_call: TRBD1; clone_size: -; v_call: TRBV7-9; cdr3_nt: TGTGCCAGCAGCTCCCTCACTCGGGGACAGGGAGAGACCCAGTACTTC; cdr3_aa: CASSSLTRGQGETQYF